These T cell receptor beta chains were read from a single sample in a study of T-cell memory formation after mild COVID-19. TCRdb processed the 5' RACE reads anew with MiXCR; each CDR3 protein has one entry. The table has 130,000 to 150,000 distinct CDR3 sequences, 6% to 7% seen once. Sequencing was performed on PBMCs or a T cell subset sorted from them (not recorded which). The receptors originated from an adult woman who had mild COVID-19 (a few samples of this study predate the infection). Cell type and time point are not known. Each CDR3 is given with its conserved first and last residue. D genes are given only for firm matches. Clone size is given for some rows only: seen once, a few or many times, or a class if the clone is expanded.

length: 13; size: few; D: .; V: TRBV29-1; J: TRBJ2-7; CDR3: CSVTWGSDYEQYF; DNA: TGCAGCGTGACCTGGGGGAGCGACTACGAGCAGTACTTC
length: 14; size: few; D: TRBD2; V: TRBV12-3/TRBV12-4; J: TRBJ2-7; CDR3: CASSPIAGAYEQYF; DNA: TGTGCCAGCAGTCCCATAGCGGGGGCCTACGAGCAGTACTTC
length: 14; size: many; D: .; V: TRBV20-1; J: TRBJ1-1; CDR3: CSASGGLMNTEAFF; DNA: TGCAGTGCCTCAGGTGGTTTAATGAACACTGAAGCTTTCTTT
length: 13; size: many; D: .; V: TRBV19; J: TRBJ2-1; CDR3: CASTTGSYGEQFF; DNA: TGTGCCAGTACCACAGGGAGCTACGGTGAGCAGTTCTTC
length: 13; size: few; D: .; V: TRBV7-3; J: TRBJ1-1; CDR3: CASGIQESTEAFF; DNA: TGTGCCAGTGGCATTCAGGAGAGCACTGAAGCTTTCTTT
length: 15; size: .; D: TRBD2; V: TRBV5-4; J: TRBJ2-3; CDR3: CASSWTSGGADTQYF; DNA: TGTGCCAGCAGCTGGACTAGCGGGGGGGCAGATACGCAGTATTTT
length: 15; size: many; D: .; V: TRBV4-1; J: TRBJ2-3; CDR3: CASSQDRAQTDTQYF; DNA: TGCGCCAGCAGCCAAGATAGGGCACAAACAGATACGCAGTATTTT
length: 14; size: .; D: TRBD1; V: TRBV19; J: TRBJ2-1; CDR3: CASSTYRGKNEQFF; DNA: TGTGCCAGTAGTACATACAGGGGGAAGAATGAGCAGTTCTTC
length: 16; size: many; D: .; V: TRBV5-1; J: TRBJ1-1; CDR3: CASSLGVRLGNTEAFF; DNA: TGCGCCAGCAGCTTGGGGGTTAGGTTAGGGAACACTGAAGCTTTCTTT
length: 13; size: many; D: TRBD1; V: TRBV6-5; J: TRBJ1-2; CDR3: CASRGDRAYGYTF; DNA: TGTGCCAGCCGGGGGGACAGGGCCTATGGCTACACCTTC
length: 14; size: many; D: TRBD1; V: TRBV5-5; J: TRBJ1-1; CDR3: CASSPGTGNTEAFF; DNA: TGTGCCAGCAGCCCCGGGACAGGGAACACTGAAGCTTTCTTT
length: 17; size: few; D: TRBD1; V: TRBV5-5; J: TRBJ1-6; CDR3: CASSPGQAGGPNSPLHF; DNA: TGTGCCAGCAGCCCGGGACAGGCGGGCGGTCCTAATTCACCCCTCCACTTT
length: 16; size: .; D: TRBD2; V: TRBV5-1; J: TRBJ2-3; CDR3: CASSLASGASTDTQYF; DNA: TGCGCCAGCAGCTTGGCTAGCGGGGCGAGCACAGATACGCAGTATTTT
length: 13; size: few; D: .; V: TRBV7-2; J: TRBJ1-2; CDR3: CASSLPNNYGYTF; DNA: TGTGCCAGCAGCCTACCGAACAACTATGGCTACACCTTC
length: 12; size: many; D: .; V: TRBV12-3/TRBV12-4; J: TRBJ2-5; CDR3: CASRTAPGFQYF; DNA: TGTGCCAGCAGGACGGCCCCAGGGTTCCAGTACTTC
length: 16; size: many; D: .; V: TRBV4-3; J: TRBJ2-3; CDR3: CASSLQVGSYTDTQYF; DNA: TGCGCCAGCAGCCTCCAAGTGGGGAGTTACACAGATACGCAGTATTTT
length: 15; size: few; D: .; V: TRBV19; J: TRBJ2-7; CDR3: CASSPPGSTRDEQYF; DNA: TGTGCCAGTAGTCCCCCGGGATCGACGAGGGACGAGCAGTACTTC
length: 17; size: many; D: .; V: TRBV5-1; J: TRBJ2-7; CDR3: CASSLDRPRTASYEQYF; DNA: TGCGCCAGCAGCTTGGATCGACCCAGGACAGCCTCCTACGAGCAGTACTTC
length: 15; size: few; D: TRBD1; V: TRBV2; J: TRBJ2-2; CDR3: CASRGTGSVTGELFF; DNA: TGTGCCAGCAGGGGGACAGGGTCAGTCACCGGGGAGCTGTTTTTT
length: 14; size: many; D: .; V: TRBV6-5; J: TRBJ1-4; CDR3: CASRPGTLNEKLFF; DNA: TGTGCCAGCAGGCCCGGGACCCTTAATGAAAAACTGTTTTTT
length: 16; size: .; D: .; V: TRBV6-5; J: TRBJ1-6; CDR3: CASSPKGGSYNSPLHF; DNA: TGTGCCAGCAGTCCCAAGGGGGGTTCCTATAATTCACCCCTCCACTTT
length: 14; size: many; D: TRBD2; V: TRBV7-9; J: TRBJ2-7; CDR3: CASSSTSGIYEQYF; DNA: TGTGCCAGCAGCTCGACTAGCGGGATATACGAGCAGTACTTC
length: 17; size: many; D: TRBD2; V: TRBV20-1; J: TRBJ2-1; CDR3: CSAIGTSGSISYNEQFF; DNA: TGCAGTGCGATCGGGACTAGCGGGAGTATTTCCTACAATGAGCAGTTCTTC
length: 14; size: many; D: .; V: TRBV4-1; J: TRBJ2-5; CDR3: CASSEIREQETQYF; DNA: TGCGCCAGCAGCGAGATCAGGGAACAAGAGACCCAGTACTTC
length: 18; size: .; D: .; V: TRBV15; J: TRBJ2-5; CDR3: CATSRMRSLRGRGETQYF; DNA: TGTGCCACCAGCAGAATGCGATCCTTACGGGGGCGAGGGGAGACCCAGTACTTC
length: 15; size: .; D: TRBD2; V: TRBV5-4; J: TRBJ2-3; CDR3: CASSATSGSTDTQYF; DNA: TGTGCCAGCAGCGCGACTAGCGGGAGCACAGATACGCAGTATTTT
length: 14; size: .; D: TRBD1; V: TRBV27; J: TRBJ1-2; CDR3: CASSRDGQGNGYTF; DNA: TGTGCCAGCAGTCGCGATGGACAGGGGAACGGCTACACCTTC
length: 13; size: many; D: .; V: TRBV20-1; J: TRBJ1-1; CDR3: CSAERQGGTEAFF; DNA: TGCAGTGCTGAAAGGCAGGGCGGCACTGAAGCTTTCTTT
length: 16; size: many; D: TRBD2; V: TRBV7-9; J: TRBJ2-7; CDR3: CASSLGTSGTSAKQYF; DNA: TGTGCCAGCAGCCTCGGGACTAGCGGGACGTCCGCGAAGCAGTACTTC
length: 14; size: few; D: .; V: TRBV5-1; J: TRBJ1-1; CDR3: CASSISFMNTEAFF; DNA: TGCGCCAGCAGTATATCCTTTATGAACACTGAAGCTTTCTTT
length: 13; size: few; D: .; V: TRBV6-5; J: TRBJ2-3; CDR3: CASSLRTPDTQYF; DNA: TGTGCCAGCAGTTTAAGAACTCCAGATACGCAGTATTTT
length: 15; size: many; D: TRBD2; V: TRBV20-1; J: TRBJ2-1; CDR3: CSAILAGSSYNEQFF; DNA: TGCAGTGCTATATTAGCGGGTAGCTCCTACAATGAGCAGTTCTTC
length: 16; size: .; D: .; V: TRBV12-3/TRBV12-4; J: TRBJ2-6; CDR3: CASSLLRARGANVLTF; DNA: TGTGCCAGCAGTTTGTTGAGGGCGCGCGGGGCCAACGTCCTGACTTTC
length: 16; size: few; D: .; V: TRBV5-1; J: TRBJ2-1; CDR3: CASSLGQGIGGNEQFF; DNA: TGCGCCAGCAGCTTGGGACAGGGTATTGGAGGGAATGAGCAGTTCTTC
length: 16; size: many; D: TRBD2; V: TRBV20-1; J: TRBJ2-5; CDR3: CSAAGTSGRRRETQYF; DNA: TGCAGTGCTGCCGGGACTAGCGGGAGAAGGAGAGAGACCCAGTACTTC
length: 14; size: .; D: .; V: TRBV6-6; J: TRBJ1-1; CDR3: CASWGRDVNTEAFF; DNA: TGTGCCAGCTGGGGGAGGGACGTGAACACTGAAGCTTTCTTT
length: 14; size: many; D: TRBD1; V: TRBV12-3/TRBV12-4; J: TRBJ1-1; CDR3: CASSFQGAYTEAFF; DNA: TGTGCCAGCAGTTTCCAGGGGGCCTACACTGAAGCTTTCTTT
length: 11; size: many; D: .; V: TRBV5-1; J: TRBJ2-1; CDR3: CASSLGREQFF; DNA: TGCGCCAGCAGCTTGGGCCGAGAACAGTTCTTC
length: 16; size: many; D: .; V: TRBV7-9; J: TRBJ2-5; CDR3: CASSWRGSGSQETQYF; DNA: TGTGCCAGCAGTTGGAGGGGTAGCGGAAGCCAAGAGACCCAGTACTTC
length: 17; size: few; D: TRBD2; V: TRBV5-1; J: TRBJ2-3; CDR3: CASSPTQAGGSTDTQYF; DNA: TGCGCCAGCAGCCCCACCCAAGCGGGGGGAAGCACAGATACGCAGTATTTT
length: 13; size: many; D: .; V: TRBV30; J: TRBJ1-1; CDR3: CAWSLGVNTEAFF; DNA: TGTGCCTGGAGTTTGGGGGTGAACACTGAAGCTTTCTTT
length: 13; size: few; D: TRBD2; V: TRBV7-2; J: TRBJ2-5; CDR3: CASSLGLPGGQYF; DNA: TGTGCCAGCAGCTTAGGTCTCCCCGGGGGGCAGTACTTC
length: 15; size: many; D: TRBD2; V: TRBV6-2/TRBV6-3; J: TRBJ2-2; CDR3: CASTISGANTGELFF; DNA: TGTGCCAGCACCATTAGCGGGGCGAACACCGGGGAGCTGTTTTTT
length: 15; size: many; D: TRBD1; V: TRBV20-1; J: TRBJ1-1; CDR3: CSARRGQGETTEAFF; DNA: TGCAGTGCTAGGAGGGGACAGGGAGAGACCACTGAAGCTTTCTTT
length: 14; size: .; D: .; V: TRBV5-1; J: TRBJ1-6; CDR3: CASSLQGKNSPLHF; DNA: TGCGCCAGCAGCTTGCAGGGCAAAAATTCACCCCTCCACTTT
length: 17; size: few; D: .; V: TRBV7-9; J: TRBJ1-2; CDR3: CASSRIAQRQGKDGYTF; DNA: TGTGCCAGCAGCCGTATAGCCCAGAGGCAGGGTAAAGACGGCTACACCTTC
length: 17; size: .; D: TRBD2; V: TRBV5-1; J: TRBJ2-3; CDR3: CASSLENWREEPDTQYF; DNA: TGCGCCAGCAGCTTGGAGAATTGGCGGGAGGAGCCAGATACGCAGTATTTT
length: 14; size: .; D: .; V: TRBV20-1; J: TRBJ2-7; CDR3: CSGPDTASSYEQYF; DNA: TGCAGTGGACCCGACACTGCAAGCTCCTACGAGCAGTACTTC
length: 16; size: few; D: .; V: TRBV5-1; J: TRBJ2-4; CDR3: CASSLEGTRGKNIQYF; DNA: TGCGCCAGCAGCTTGGAGGGGACTCGGGGCAAAAACATTCAGTACTTC
length: 13; size: many; D: .; V: TRBV6-2/TRBV6-3; J: TRBJ1-5; CDR3: CAHAPQGTQPQHF; DNA: TGTGCCCACGCGCCACAGGGAACCCAGCCCCAGCATTTT
length: 16; size: .; D: .; V: TRBV18; J: TRBJ2-7; CDR3: CASSRSLAVESYEQYF; DNA: .
length: 13; size: few; D: .; V: TRBV15; J: TRBJ2-5; CDR3: CATSRDSSETQYF; DNA: TGTGCCACCAGCAGAGATTCGTCCGAGACCCAGTACTTC